This is a list of T cell receptor beta chains from one sample in a study of Ad26.COV2.S vaccination and SARS-CoV-2 variants. Profiled with immunoSEQ multiplex PCR; TCRdb holds only in-frame clones, not every one. The sample has about 180,000 clones, around 88% seen once. The starting material was peripheral blood, obtained after recovery from COVID-19. Source of these receptors: a human donor who had recovered from COVID-19. CDR3s leave out the opening cysteine and the closing phenylalanine or tryptophan. The order of the fields is J gene, V gene, CDR3 protein.

>TRBJ2-5|TRBV5-1
ASSSGAGEETQY
>TRBJ1-2|TRBV19
ASSVAPTGGDYGYT
>TRBJ2-5|TRBV3-1/TRBV3-2
ASSPNRGLTSGGQQETQY
>TRBJ1-1|TRBV10-3
AISDRGEAF
>TRBJ2-5|TRBV11-2
ASSSLAGREETQY
>TRBJ1-2|TRBV19
ASSPLSGTGYGYT
>TRBJ2-1|TRBV9
ASILSWFYSYNEQF
>TRBJ2-7|TRBV10-2
ASSEGREGLYEQY
>TRBJ2-3|TRBV7-3
ASSEAVHTDTQY
>TRBJ1-3|TRBV7-7
ASSFGGAFSGNTIY
>TRBJ2-7|TRBV14
ASSIAYEQY
>TRBJ1-1|TRBV19
ASSIDGTGWNTEAF
>TRBJ1-1|TRBV12-3/TRBV12-4
ASTLSRGKAF
>TRBJ1-5|TRBV7-8
ASSDIGGDDQPQH
>TRBJ1-2|TRBV3-1/TRBV3-2
ASSLGQGRAYGYT
>TRBJ1-3|TRBV19
ASAKGAGGNTIY
>TRBJ2-1|TRBV30
AWSQRGGLDNEQF
>TRBJ2-7|TRBV7-2
ASSFLGWGVSYEQY
>TRBJ2-2|TRBV5-4
ASSLEASGRGRGELF
>TRBJ2-1|TRBV14
ASSQVFIDNEQF
>TRBJ2-3|TRBV10-3
AIRGTSTDTQY
>TRBJ1-2|TRBV6-5
ATGRGGHYGYT
>TRBJ2-5|TRBV6-1
ASSEVKGGGRETQY
>TRBJ2-7|TRBV7-9
ASSPGYEQY
>TRBJ2-3|TRBV5-1
ASSSGHSSVDTQY
>TRBJ1-5|TRBV7-2
ASSLEGPGGGNQPQH
>TRBJ2-7|TRBV18
ASSRALPGQGAQGQY
>TRBJ1-3|TRBV3-1/TRBV3-2
ASSQGTDLLPISGNTIY
>TRBJ2-7|TRBV29-1
SVLGDRGFYEQY
>TRBJ2-7|TRBV28
ASSGDRGYEQY
>TRBJ1-6|TRBV9
ASSVGRQGNNSPLH
>TRBJ2-7|TRBV5-4
ASSLERNYEQY
>TRBJ2-3|TRBV6-6
ASLTSGSTDTQY
>TRBJ2-5|TRBV2
ASSEASGYQETQY
>TRBJ1-5|TRBV9
ASSGGTPDQPQH
>TRBJ1-3|TRBV4-2
ASSVVGSSGNTIY
>TRBJ1-2|TRBV2
ASRTGSPGYT
>TRBJ1-3|TRBV5-1
ASSSRGSSGNTIY
>TRBJ1-3|TRBV7-6
ASSLGQEPGNTIY
>TRBJ2-7|TRBV5-6
ASSGGQTFYEQY
>TRBJ2-7|TRBV19
ASTRTGGLGEQY
>TRBJ1-5|TRBV19
ATRTGSQPQH
>TRBJ2-5|TRBV7-3
ASSLTASSPETQY
>TRBJ2-3|TRBV30
AWSVRQGLADTQY
>TRBJ2-5|TRBV10-3
AISESLAGGRQETQY
>TRBJ2-3|TRBV5-1
ASTPLAGHYTDTQY